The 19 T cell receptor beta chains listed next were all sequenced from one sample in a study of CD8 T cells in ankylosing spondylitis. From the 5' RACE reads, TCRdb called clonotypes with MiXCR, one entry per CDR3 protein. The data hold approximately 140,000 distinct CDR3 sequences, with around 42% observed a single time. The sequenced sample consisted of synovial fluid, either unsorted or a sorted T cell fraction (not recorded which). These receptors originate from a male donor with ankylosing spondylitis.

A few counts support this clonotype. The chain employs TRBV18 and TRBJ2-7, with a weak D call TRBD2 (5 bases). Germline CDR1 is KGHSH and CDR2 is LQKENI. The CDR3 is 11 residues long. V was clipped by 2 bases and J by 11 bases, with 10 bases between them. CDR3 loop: CASSPGTREYF. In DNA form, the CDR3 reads TGTGCCAGCTCACCAGGTACGAGGGAGTACTTC.

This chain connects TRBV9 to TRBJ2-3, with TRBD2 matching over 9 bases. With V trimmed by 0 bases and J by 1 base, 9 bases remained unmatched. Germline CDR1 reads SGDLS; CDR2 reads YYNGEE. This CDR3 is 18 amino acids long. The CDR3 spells CASSVEFSGSGGTDTQYF. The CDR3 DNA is TGTGCCAGCAGCGTAGAATTTAGCGGGAGCGGGGGCACAGATACGCAGTATTTT.

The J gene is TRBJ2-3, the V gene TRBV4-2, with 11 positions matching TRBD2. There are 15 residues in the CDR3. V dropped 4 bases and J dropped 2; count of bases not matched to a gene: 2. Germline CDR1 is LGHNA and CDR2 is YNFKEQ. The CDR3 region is CASSPSGGYTDTQYF. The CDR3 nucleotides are TGTGCCAGCAGCCCTAGCGGGGGGTACACAGATACGCAGTATTTT.

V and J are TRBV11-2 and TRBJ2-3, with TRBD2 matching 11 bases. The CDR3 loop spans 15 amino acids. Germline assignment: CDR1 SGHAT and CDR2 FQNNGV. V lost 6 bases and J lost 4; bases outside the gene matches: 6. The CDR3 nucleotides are TGTGCCAGCAGAGTAGCGGGGGGGCCACCAGATACGCAGTATTTT. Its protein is CASRVAGGPPDTQYF.

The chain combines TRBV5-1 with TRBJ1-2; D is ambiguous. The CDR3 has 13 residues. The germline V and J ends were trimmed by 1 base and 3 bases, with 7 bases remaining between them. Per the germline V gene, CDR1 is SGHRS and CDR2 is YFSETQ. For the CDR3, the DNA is TGCGCCAGCAGCTTGAACTTTTACTATGGCTACACCTTC. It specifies CASSLNFYYGYTF.

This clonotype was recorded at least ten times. The CDR3 is CAISEPGQSSYEQYF. CDR3 in DNA: TGTGCCATCAGTGAGCCAGGACAGTCCTCCTACGAGCAGTACTTC. The chain is built from TRBV10-3 and TRBJ2-7; the D gene is possibly TRBD1 (6 bases). Trimming took 2 bases from V and 0 from J, leaving 11 bases between them. The CDR3 has 15 residues. The germline V gene encodes CDR1 ENHRY and CDR2 SYGVKD.

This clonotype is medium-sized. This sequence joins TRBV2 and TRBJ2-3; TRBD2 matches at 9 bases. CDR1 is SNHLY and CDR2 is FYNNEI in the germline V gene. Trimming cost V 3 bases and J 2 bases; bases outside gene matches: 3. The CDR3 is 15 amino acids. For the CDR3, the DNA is TGTGCCAGCAGTGACCTAGCGGGGTACACAGATACGCAGTATTTT. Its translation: CASSDLAGYTDTQYF.

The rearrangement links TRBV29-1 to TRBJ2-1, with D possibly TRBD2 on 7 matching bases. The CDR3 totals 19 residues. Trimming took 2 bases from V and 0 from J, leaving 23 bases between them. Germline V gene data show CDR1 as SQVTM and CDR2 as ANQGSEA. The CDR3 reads CSVEWALTGGILSYNEQFF. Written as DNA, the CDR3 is TGCAGCGTTGAATGGGCACTAACGGGGGGCATACTCTCCTACAATGAGCAGTTCTTC.

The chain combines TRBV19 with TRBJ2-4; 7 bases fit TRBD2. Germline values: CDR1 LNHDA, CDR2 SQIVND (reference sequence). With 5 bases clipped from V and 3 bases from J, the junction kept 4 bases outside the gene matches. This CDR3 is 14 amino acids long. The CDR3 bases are TGTGCCAGTAGTGTTGGGGACTACAAAAACATTCAGTACTTC. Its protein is CASSVGDYKNIQYF.

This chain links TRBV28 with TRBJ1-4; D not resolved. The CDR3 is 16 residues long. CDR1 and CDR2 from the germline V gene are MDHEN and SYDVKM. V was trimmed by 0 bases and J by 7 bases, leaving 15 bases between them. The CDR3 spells CASSLCCAAGREKLFF. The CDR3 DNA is TGTGCCAGCAGTTTATGCTGTGCGGCAGGACGTGAAAAACTGTTTTTT.

This CDR3 is CASSQTGDTANYGYTF. Here the CDR3 DNA reads TGTGCCAGCAGCCAGACAGGGGATACAGCTAACTATGGCTACACCTTC. This chain uses TRBV3-1 with TRBJ1-2; TRBD1 matches 8 bases. The germline CDR1 and CDR2 sequences are LGHDT and YNNKEL (reference sequence). CDR3 length: 16 amino acids. V shed 3 bases and J 0 bases; nucleotides not matched to a gene: 6.

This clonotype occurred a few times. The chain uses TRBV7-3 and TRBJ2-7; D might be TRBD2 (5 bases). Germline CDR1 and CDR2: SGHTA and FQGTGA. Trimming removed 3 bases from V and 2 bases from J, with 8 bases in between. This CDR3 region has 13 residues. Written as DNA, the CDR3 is TGTGCCAGCAGCTTCGGGAACACCTACGAGCAGTACTTC. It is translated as CASSFGNTYEQYF.

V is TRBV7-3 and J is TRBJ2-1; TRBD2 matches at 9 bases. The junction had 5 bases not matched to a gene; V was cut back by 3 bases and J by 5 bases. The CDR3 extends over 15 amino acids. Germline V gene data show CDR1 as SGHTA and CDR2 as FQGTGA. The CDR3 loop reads CASSLRLAGHNEQFF. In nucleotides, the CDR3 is TGTGCCAGCAGCTTGAGGCTAGCGGGGCACAATGAGCAGTTCTTC. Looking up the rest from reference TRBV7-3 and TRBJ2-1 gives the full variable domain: GAGVSQTPSNKVTEKGKYVELRCDPISGHTALYWYRQSLGQGPEFLIYFQGTGAADDSGLPNDRFFAVRPEGSVSTLKIQRTERGDSAVYLCASSLRLAGHNEQFFGPGTRLTVL.

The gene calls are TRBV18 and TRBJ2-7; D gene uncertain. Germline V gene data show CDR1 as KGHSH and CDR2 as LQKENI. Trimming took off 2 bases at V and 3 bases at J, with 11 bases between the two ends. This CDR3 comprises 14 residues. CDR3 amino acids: CASSPNGPGYEQYF. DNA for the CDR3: TGTGCCAGCTCACCAAACGGACCTGGCTACGAGCAGTACTTC.

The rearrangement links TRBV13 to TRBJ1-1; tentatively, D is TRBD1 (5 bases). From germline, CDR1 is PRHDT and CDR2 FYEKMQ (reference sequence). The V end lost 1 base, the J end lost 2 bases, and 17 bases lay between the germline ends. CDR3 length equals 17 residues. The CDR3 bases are TGTGCCAGCAGCTTAGTTCAGGGCGTGCTAAGAAACACTGAAGCTTTCTTT. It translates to CASSLVQGVLRNTEAFF.

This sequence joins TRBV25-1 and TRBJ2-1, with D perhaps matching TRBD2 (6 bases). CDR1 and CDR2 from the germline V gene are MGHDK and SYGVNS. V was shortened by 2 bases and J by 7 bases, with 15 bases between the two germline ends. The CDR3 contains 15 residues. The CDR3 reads CASSEIPGLGNEQFF. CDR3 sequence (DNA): TGTGCCAGCAGTGAAATACCGGGACTCGGGAATGAGCAGTTCTTC.

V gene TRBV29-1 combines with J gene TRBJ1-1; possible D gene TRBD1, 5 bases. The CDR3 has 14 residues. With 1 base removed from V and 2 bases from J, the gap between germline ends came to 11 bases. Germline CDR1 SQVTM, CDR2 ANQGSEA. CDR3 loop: CSVEGGLVNTEAFF. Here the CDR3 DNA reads TGCAGCGTTGAAGGGGGACTAGTCAACACTGAAGCTTTCTTT.

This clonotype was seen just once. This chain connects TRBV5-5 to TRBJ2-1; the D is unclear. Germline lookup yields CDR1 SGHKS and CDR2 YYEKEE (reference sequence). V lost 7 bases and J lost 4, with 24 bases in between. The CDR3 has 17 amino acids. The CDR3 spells CASLLGLMVEDYNEQFF. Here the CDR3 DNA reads TGTGCCAGCCTACTTGGCTTAATGGTTGAGGATTACAATGAGCAGTTCTTC.

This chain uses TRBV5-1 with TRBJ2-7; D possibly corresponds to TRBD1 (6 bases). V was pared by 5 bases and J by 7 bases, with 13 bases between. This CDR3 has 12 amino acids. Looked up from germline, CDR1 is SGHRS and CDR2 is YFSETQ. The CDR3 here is CASRRARGEQYF. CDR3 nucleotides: TGCGCCAGCAGGAGGGCTAGGGGGGAGCAGTACTTC.